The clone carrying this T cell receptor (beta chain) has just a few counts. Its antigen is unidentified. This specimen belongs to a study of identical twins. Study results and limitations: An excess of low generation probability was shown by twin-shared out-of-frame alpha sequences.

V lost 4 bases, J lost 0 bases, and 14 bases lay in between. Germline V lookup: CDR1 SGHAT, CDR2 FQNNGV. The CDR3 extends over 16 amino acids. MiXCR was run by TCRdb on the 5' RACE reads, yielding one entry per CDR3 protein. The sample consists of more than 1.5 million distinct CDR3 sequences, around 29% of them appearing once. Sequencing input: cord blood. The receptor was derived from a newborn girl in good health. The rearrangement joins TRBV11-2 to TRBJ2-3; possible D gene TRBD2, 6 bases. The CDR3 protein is CASSWDWVDSTDTQYF. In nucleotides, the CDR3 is TGTGCCAGCAGCTGGGACTGGGTAGATAGCACAGATACGCAGTATTTT.